Here is one TCR beta chain with its context. The data stem from a study of early T cells in non-severe SARS-CoV-2 infection. TCRdb itself ran the 5' RACE reads through MiXCR, one entry per CDR3 protein. The table records 30,000 to 35,000 distinct CDR3 sequences, over 6.5% of them present only once. Germline values: CDR1 SGHRS, CDR2 YFSETQ. This CDR3 spans 13 amino acids. V lost 3 bases, J lost 0 bases, and 7 bases lay in between. Sequencing used whole blood. The receptor comes from an adult who was a healthcare worker with PCR-confirmed SARS-CoV-2 infection or an uninfected control (not recorded which). The V call is TRBV5-1, the J call TRBJ2-7; D is ambiguous. CDR3 region: CASSSSTSYEQYF. Here the CDR3 DNA reads TGCGCCAGCAGCTCATCTACCTCCTACGAGCAGTACTTC.